The text below deals with one T cell receptor (beta chain). Clinical histories supplied by participants themselves formed the basis of cohort assignment. This sample was included in a study of blood T cell repertoires in COVID-19. Generated by immunoSEQ multiplex PCR, the TCRdb table keeps only in-frame clones and is missing some. The table shows roughly 370,000 clones, with about 87% occurring only once. CDR1 is SGDLS and CDR2 is YYNGEE in the germline V gene. The length of the CDR3 is 17 residues. Losses at the gene ends were 4 bases for V and 3 bases for J; bases not matched to a gene: 15. The clonotype originates from a woman between 45 and 65 years old who had recovered from COVID-19. The chain recombines TRBV9 with TRBJ1-1, with 7 nucleotides matching TRBD1. Sequencing was carried out using PBMCs or T cells enriched from blood (not recorded which). The CDR3 loop is CASSSYRGKVGDTEAFF. In nucleotides, the CDR3 is TGTGCCAGCAGCTCTTACAGGGGTAAGGTTGGGGACACTGAAGCTTTCTTT.